The sequence of this T cell receptor beta chain was determined in a study of shared clonotypes between healthy human individuals. Whole-study findings and limits: With few donors, the genetic and exposure-history diversity represented was limited.

Naivety among CD8 cells was defined by CD45RO negativity and positive CCR7 selection, thereby excluding terminally differentiated effector memory CD45RA+ cells. Replicate PCRs for sorted subsets used about 200 ng DNA; this equaled 33,000 or so T cell genomes. Repertoires were generated with immunoSEQ multiplex PCR, while TCRdb's copy carries only in-frame clones and drops some. This sample has approximately 2,200,000 clones; 90% to 95% occur once, and the top ten carry over 1.5%. This clone has only one observation. The antigen is undetermined. Sequencing was carried out using naive CD8+ T cells from PBMCs. The sequence was obtained from a man aged 18 to 30 in good health. Some clones in this sample may be carry-over from other donors' samples.

The CDR3 loop reads CASSGRQGTEAFF. The CDR3 nucleotides are TGTGCCAGCAGTGGGCGACAGGGCACTGAAGCTTTCTTT. The chain employs TRBV2 and TRBJ1-1; 7 positions agree with TRBD1. This CDR3 spans 13 amino acids. In germline, CDR1 is SNHLY, CDR2 FYNNEI. Trimming removed 4 bases from V and 4 bases from J; junction bases left unmatched: 3.